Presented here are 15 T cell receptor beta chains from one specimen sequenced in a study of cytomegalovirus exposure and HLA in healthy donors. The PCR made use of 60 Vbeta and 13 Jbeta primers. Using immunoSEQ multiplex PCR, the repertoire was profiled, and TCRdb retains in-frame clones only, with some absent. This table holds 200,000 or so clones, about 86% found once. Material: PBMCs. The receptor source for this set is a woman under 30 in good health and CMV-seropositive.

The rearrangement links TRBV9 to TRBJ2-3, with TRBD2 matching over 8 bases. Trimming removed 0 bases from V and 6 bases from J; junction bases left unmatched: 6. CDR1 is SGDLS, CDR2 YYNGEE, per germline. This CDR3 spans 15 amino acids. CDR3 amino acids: CASSVVGLAGDTQYF. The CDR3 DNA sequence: TGTGCCAGCAGCGTAGTTGGACTAGCCGGGGATACGCAGTATTTT.

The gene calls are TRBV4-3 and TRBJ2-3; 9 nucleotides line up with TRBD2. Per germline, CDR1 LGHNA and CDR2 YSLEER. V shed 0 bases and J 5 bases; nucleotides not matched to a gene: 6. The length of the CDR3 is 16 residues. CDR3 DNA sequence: TGCGCCAGCAGCCAAGATCTGCGGGGGGGCCGAGATACGCAGTATTTT. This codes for CASSQDLRGGRDTQYF.

In nucleotides, the CDR3 is TGTGCCAGTTCTGCCCCCCTACTAGCGGGCTGCTACGAGCAGTACGTC. Encoded protein: CASSAPLLAGCYEQYV. The V gene is TRBV7-3, the J gene TRBJ2-7; 9 bases fit TRBD2. The junction had 15 bases not matched to a gene; V was cut back by 9 bases and J by 3 bases. The length of the CDR3 is 16 residues. CDR1 is SGHTA, CDR2 FQGTGA, per germline.

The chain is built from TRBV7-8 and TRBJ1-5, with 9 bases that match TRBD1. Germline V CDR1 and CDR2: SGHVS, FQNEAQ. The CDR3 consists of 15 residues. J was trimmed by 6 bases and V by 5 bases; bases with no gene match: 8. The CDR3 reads CASSVLQGARQPQHF. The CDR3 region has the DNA TGTGCCAGCAGCGTCCTACAGGGGGCTCGTCAGCCCCAGCATTTT.

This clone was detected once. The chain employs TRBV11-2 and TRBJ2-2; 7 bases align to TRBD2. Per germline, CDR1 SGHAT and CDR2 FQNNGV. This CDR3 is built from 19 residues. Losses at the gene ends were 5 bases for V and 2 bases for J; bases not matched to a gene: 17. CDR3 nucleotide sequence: TGTGCCAGCAGCCCAACAGACATTCCTAGCGGATACAACACCGGGGAGCTGTTTTTT. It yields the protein CASSPTDIPSGYNTGELFF.

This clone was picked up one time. DNA of the CDR3: TGCGCCAGCAGCACGGGGACAGCTCAGTACGAGCAGTACTTC. Translating it yields CASSTGTAQYEQYF. This chain uses TRBV5-1 with TRBJ2-7; 7 bases line up with TRBD1. The J segment lost 4 bases and the V segment lost 4 bases, leaving 8 bases of the junction unmatched. The germline gives CDR1 SGHRS, CDR2 YFSETQ. The CDR3 has 14 residues.

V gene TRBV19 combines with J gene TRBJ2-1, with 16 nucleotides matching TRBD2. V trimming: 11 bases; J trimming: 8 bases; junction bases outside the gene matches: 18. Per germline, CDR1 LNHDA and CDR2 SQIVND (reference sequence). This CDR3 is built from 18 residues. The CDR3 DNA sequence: TGTGCCGGACCGGGACTAGCGGGGGGGCCTTTCCCATCCCATGAGCAGTTCTTC. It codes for CAGPGLAGGPFPSHEQFF.

The CDR3 spells CASTLLGGASDTQYF. In nucleotides, the CDR3 is TGTGCTAGCACCTTGTTGGGGGGGGCGTCAGATACGCAGTATTTT. The chain uses TRBV12-5 and TRBJ2-3; D is perhaps TRBD2 (7 bases). The CDR3 covers 15 residues. Trimming pared 9 bases from V and 4 bases from J, leaving 20 bases between. Germline V gives CDR1 LGHNT, CDR2 FRNRAP. Combining the CDR3 with reference TRBV12-5 and TRBJ2-3 gives the whole variable domain DARVTQTPRHKVTEMGQEVTMRCQPILGHNTVFWYRQTMMQGLELLAYFRNRAPLDDSGMPKDRFSAEMPDATLATLKIQPSEPRDSAVYFCASTLLGGASDTQYFGPGTRLTVL.

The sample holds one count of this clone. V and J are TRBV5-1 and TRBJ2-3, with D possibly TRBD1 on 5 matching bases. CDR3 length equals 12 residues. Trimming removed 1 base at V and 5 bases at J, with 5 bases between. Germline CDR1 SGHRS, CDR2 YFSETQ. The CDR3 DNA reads TGCGCCAGCAGCTTGCAGGGAGATACGCAGTATTTT. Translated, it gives CASSLQGDTQYF.

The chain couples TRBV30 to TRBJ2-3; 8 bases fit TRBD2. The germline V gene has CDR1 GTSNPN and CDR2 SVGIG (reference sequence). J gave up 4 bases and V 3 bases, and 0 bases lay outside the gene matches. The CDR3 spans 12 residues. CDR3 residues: CAWRRGADTQYF. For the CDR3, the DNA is TGTGCCTGGAGGCGGGGGGCAGATACGCAGTATTTT.

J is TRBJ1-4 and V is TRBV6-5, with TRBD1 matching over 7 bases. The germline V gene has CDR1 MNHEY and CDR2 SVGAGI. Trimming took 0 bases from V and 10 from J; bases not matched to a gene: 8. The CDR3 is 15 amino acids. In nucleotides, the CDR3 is TGTGCCAGCAGTTACTCATTCGACAGGGTTGGAAAACTGTTTTTT. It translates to CASSYSFDRVGKLFF.

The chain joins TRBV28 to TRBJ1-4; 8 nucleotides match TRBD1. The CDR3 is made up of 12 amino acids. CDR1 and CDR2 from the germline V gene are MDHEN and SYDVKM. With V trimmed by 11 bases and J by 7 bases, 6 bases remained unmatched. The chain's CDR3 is CAVGTGTEKLFF. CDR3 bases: TGTGCCGTAGGGACAGGAACTGAAAAACTGTTTTTT.

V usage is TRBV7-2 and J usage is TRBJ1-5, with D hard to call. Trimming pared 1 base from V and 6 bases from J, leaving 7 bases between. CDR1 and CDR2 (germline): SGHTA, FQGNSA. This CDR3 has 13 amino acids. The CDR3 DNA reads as TGTGCCAGCAGCTTAGATTTCGGTCAGCCCCAGCATTTT. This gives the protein CASSLDFGQPQHF.

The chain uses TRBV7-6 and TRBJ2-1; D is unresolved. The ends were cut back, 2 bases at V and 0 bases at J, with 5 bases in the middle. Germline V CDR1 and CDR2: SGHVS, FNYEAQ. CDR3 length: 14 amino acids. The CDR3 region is CASSLYGSYNEQFF. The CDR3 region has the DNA TGTGCCAGCAGCTTATACGGCTCCTACAATGAGCAGTTCTTC.

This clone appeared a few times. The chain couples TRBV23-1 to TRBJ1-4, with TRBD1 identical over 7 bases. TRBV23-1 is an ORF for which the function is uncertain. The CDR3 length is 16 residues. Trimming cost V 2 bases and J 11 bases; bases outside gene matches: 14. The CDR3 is CASSQGDRAVPEKLFF. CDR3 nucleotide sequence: TGCGCCAGCAGTCAAGGCGACAGGGCTGTGCCCGAGAAACTGTTTTTT.